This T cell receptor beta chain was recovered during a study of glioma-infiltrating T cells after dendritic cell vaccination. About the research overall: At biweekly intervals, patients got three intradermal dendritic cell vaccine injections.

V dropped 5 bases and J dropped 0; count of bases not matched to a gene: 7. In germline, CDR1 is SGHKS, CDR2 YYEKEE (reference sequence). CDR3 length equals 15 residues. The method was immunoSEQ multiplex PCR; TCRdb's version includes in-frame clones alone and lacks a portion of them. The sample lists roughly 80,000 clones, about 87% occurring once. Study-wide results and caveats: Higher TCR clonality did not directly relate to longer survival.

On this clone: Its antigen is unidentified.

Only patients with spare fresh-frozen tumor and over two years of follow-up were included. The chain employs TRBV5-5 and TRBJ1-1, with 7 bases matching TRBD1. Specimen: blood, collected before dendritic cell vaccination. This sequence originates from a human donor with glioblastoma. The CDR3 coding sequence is TGTGCCAGCAGTCGCGGACAGGCCCTGAACACTGAAGCTTTCTTT. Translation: CASSRGQALNTEAFF.